Each of the 32 T cell receptor beta chains below was sequenced from the same sample in a study of vaccination effects on CD4 cells after COVID-19 (dated by TCRdb to about 2022). Libraries came from the immunoSEQ multiplex PCR assay. The table comes from immuneACCESS by way of TCRdb, which keeps in-frame sequences with V and J called. Part of the clones is missing from these tables; in studies checked, under half for an unresolved V gene and the rest for unknown reasons. The sample data list about 14,000 clones, and roughly 80% of these were observed just once. In total, the top ten clones hold 25% to 30% of the sample. In the ViraFEST assay, PBMC were stimulated with viral peptide pools, and antigen-specific CD4+ T cell clonotypes were then identified by expansion using TCR sequencing. After more than nine days of culture, CD4+ T cells were isolated with the EasySep CD4+ T cell isolation kit. Convalescent patients had PCR-confirmed SARS-CoV-2 infection between March and December 2020, before Alpha, Beta and Delta variants emerged in the United States. Each participant received two doses of an mRNA SARS-CoV-2 vaccine, either BNT162b2 or mRNA-1273.

No antigens are known for them. The specimen was CD4+ T cells from PBMCs cultured with HCoV-NL63 spike peptides, collected after COVID-19 vaccination. In the paper's terms, the cell subset or site label means: HCoV-NL63 spike overlapping peptide pool stimulation. These TCRs come from a human donor who had a prior SARS-CoV-2 infection.

The rearrangement links TRBV7-2 to TRBJ2-7; D possibly corresponds to TRBD1 (5 bases). Germline CDR1 and CDR2: SGHTA and FQGNSA. This CDR3 comprises 14 residues. The V end was cut by 1 base, the J end by 2 bases, with 9 bases between. CDR3 residues: CASSLGRVPYEQYF. In nucleotides, the CDR3 is TGTGCCAGCAGCTTAGGCAGGGTCCCCTACGAGCAGTACTTC.

V gene TRBV11-3 combines with J gene TRBJ2-5; possibly TRBD2 for D (6 bases). The germline gives CDR1 SGHNT, CDR2 YENEEA. V lost 1 base and J lost 5, with 14 bases in between. The CDR3 is 15 residues long. The CDR3 DNA follows: TGTGCCAGCAGCTTAGGACTAGAAGTTGGGGAGACCCAGTACTTC. Translated, it gives CASSLGLEVGETQYF. Filled out from reference TRBV11-3 and TRBJ2-5, the complete variable domain reads EAGVVQSPRYKIIEKKQPVAFWCNPISGHNTLYWYLQNLGQGPELLIRYENEEAVDDSQLPKDRFSAERLKGVDSTLKIQPAELGDSAVYLCASSLGLEVGETQYFGPGTRLLVL.

This sequence joins TRBV6-5 and TRBJ1-1; D unclear. The CDR3 length is 13 residues. Trimming removed 1 base from V and 0 bases from J, with 3 bases in between. Germline CDR1 reads MNHEY; CDR2 reads SVGAGI. The CDR3 nucleotides are TGTGCCAGCAGTTACTACATGAACACTGAAGCTTTCTTT. Protein sequence: CASSYYMNTEAFF.

In its sample, this clone was seen a few times. V is TRBV21-1 and J is TRBJ1-6; the tabulated D call, TRBD1, remains unverified against the DNA. TRBV21-1 is reported as a pseudogene. The CDR3 totals 15 residues. The CDR3 spells CASTIPLGASSPLHF. CDR3 nucleotides: TGTGCCAGCACCATACCTCTAGGGGCCAGTTCACCCCTCCACTTT.

V is TRBV7-2 and J is TRBJ2-7; D might be TRBD2 (7 bases). Per the germline V gene, CDR1 is SGHTA and CDR2 is FQGNSA. This CDR3 comprises 14 residues. V was shortened by 5 bases and J by 3 bases, with 14 bases between the two germline ends. The CDR3 spells CASSNNRGGYEQYF. CDR3 nucleotide sequence: TGTGCCAGCAGCAATAATAGGGGGGGCTACGAGCAGTACTTC.

The chain couples TRBV7-2 to TRBJ1-5; D remains unclear. The V end was cut by 0 bases, the J end by 2 bases, with 8 bases between. This CDR3 comprises 15 residues. Germline CDR1 is SGHTA and CDR2 is FQGNSA. The CDR3 nucleotides read TGTGCCAGCAGCTTAGCAGGGCTACGCAATCAGCCCCAGCATTTT. Translated: CASSLAGLRNQPQHF. Variable domain in full (rest from reference TRBV7-2 and TRBJ1-5): GAGVSQSPSNKVTEKGKDVELRCDPISGHTALYWYRQSLGQGLEFLIYFQGNSAPDKSGLPSDRFSAERTGGSVSTLTIQRTQQEDSAVYLCASSLAGLRNQPQHFGDGTRLSIL.

Only one count was recorded for this clone. The chain couples TRBV3-1 (or the pseudogene TRBV3-2) to TRBJ2-7; no reliable D call. The CDR3 is made up of 14 amino acids. Per the germline V gene, CDR1 is LGHDT and CDR2 is YNNKEL (reference sequence). V gave up 1 base and J gave up 3 bases, with 10 bases separating them. Written as DNA, the CDR3 is TGTGCCAGCAGCCAAGTATATAGATACTACGAGCAGTACTTC. Protein product: CASSQVYRYYEQYF.

V is TRBV5-1 and J is TRBJ1-1; TRBD1 might be the D (5 bases). V was cut by 7 bases and J by 4 bases, with 14 bases left in between. Germline V gene sequence: CDR1 SGHRS, CDR2 YFSETQ. CDR3 length: 13 residues. CDR3 DNA: TGCGCCAGCTCGAGTTGGGGGAGCACTGAAGCTTTCTTT. Translating it yields CASSSWGSTEAFF.

This chain links TRBV6-1 with TRBJ1-2; D remains ambiguous. Germline CDR1 MNHNS, CDR2 SASEGT. This CDR3 spans 13 amino acids. Trimming took 1 base from V and 8 from J, leaving 11 bases between them. The CDR3 is CASSEGPLLGYTF. DNA for the CDR3: TGTGCCAGCAGTGAAGGTCCCCTCCTAGGCTACACCTTC.

The chain recombines TRBV7-8 with TRBJ2-5, with D hard to call. Trimming cost V 2 bases and J 0 bases, with 4 bases left between them. Germline CDR1 reads SGHVS; CDR2 reads FQNEAQ. The CDR3 extends over 13 amino acids. This chain's CDR3 is CASSLHNQETQYF. Written as DNA, the CDR3 is TGTGCCAGCAGCTTACACAACCAAGAGACCCAGTACTTC.

CDR3 sequence reads: CASSEPGRANTGELFF. The CDR3 DNA follows: TGTGCCAGCAGTGAACCCGGGAGGGCCAACACCGGGGAGCTGTTTTTT. This chain links TRBV25-1 with TRBJ2-2, with TRBD2 matching over 8 bases. Germline V gene sequence: CDR1 MGHDK, CDR2 SYGVNS. The CDR3 has 16 residues. Unmatched junction bases numbered 4, after V lost 2 bases and J lost 2 bases.

V and J are TRBV7-9 and TRBJ2-7; 9 bases agree with TRBD1. Germline V CDR1 and CDR2: SEHNR, FQNEAQ (reference sequence). V dropped 1 base and J dropped 7; count of bases not matched to a gene: 5. The CDR3 has 14 amino acids. CDR3 region: CASSLGDRVVEQYF. The DNA for the CDR3 is TGTGCCAGCAGCTTAGGGGACAGGGTGGTTGAGCAGTACTTC.

V and J are TRBV5-8 and TRBJ1-1; D is ambiguous. CDR1 is SGHTS, CDR2 YDEGEE, per germline. The V and J ends lost 0 bases and 5 bases respectively, with 5 bases between them. This CDR3 is built from 12 residues. The CDR3 nucleotides read TGTGCCAGCAGCTTGGTTACAACTGAAGCTTTCTTT. The encoded protein is CASSLVTTEAFF.

The gene calls are TRBV5-4 and TRBJ2-7; the D is unclear. V gave up 0 bases and J gave up 3 bases, with 4 bases separating them. The germline V gene encodes CDR1 SGHNT and CDR2 YYREEE (reference sequence). The CDR3 is 12 amino acids. The CDR3 DNA reads as TGTGCCAGCAGCTTGGACTACTACGAGCAGTACTTC. Its protein is CASSLDYYEQYF.

V and J are TRBV5-1 and TRBJ2-7; no firm D call. Germline V gene lookup returns CDR1 SGHRS and CDR2 YFSETQ. Trimming shortened V by 0 bases and J by 0 bases, and 13 bases separated the two germline ends. The CDR3 consists of 16 residues. The CDR3 DNA sequence: TGCGCCAGCAGCTTGGGTCAGACCCTAGGCTCCTACGAGCAGTACTTC. It translates to CASSLGQTLGSYEQYF.

The rearrangement links TRBV7-9 to TRBJ1-1; D is unclear. The length of the CDR3 is 14 residues. Germline V gene data show CDR1 as SEHNR and CDR2 as FQNEAQ (reference sequence). V lost 3 bases, J lost 0 bases, and 8 bases lay in between. The DNA for the CDR3 is TGTGCCAGCAGCTTTGTGCGGATGAACACTGAAGCTTTCTTT. Translation: CASSFVRMNTEAFF. Looking up the rest from reference TRBV7-9 and TRBJ1-1 gives the full variable domain: DTGVSQNPRHKITKRGQNVTFRCDPISEHNRLYWYRQTLGQGPEFLTYFQNEAQLEKSRLLSDRFSAERPKGSFSTLEIQRTEQGDSAMYLCASSFVRMNTEAFFGQGTRLTVV.

V is TRBV7-2 and J is TRBJ2-6; D perhaps matches TRBD1 (6 bases). Trimming removed 1 base at V and 1 base at J, with 14 bases between. The CDR3 is made up of 18 amino acids. Germline CDR1 is SGHTA and CDR2 is FQGNSA. The CDR3 protein is CASSLVRFRGSGANVLTF. CDR3 sequence (DNA): TGTGCCAGCAGCTTAGTTCGTTTCAGGGGTTCTGGGGCCAACGTCCTGACTTTC.

The V gene is TRBV5-1, the J gene TRBJ1-4; TRBD1 matches at 7 bases. There are 17 residues in the CDR3. Germline lookup yields CDR1 SGHRS and CDR2 YFSETQ. The ends lost 1 base at V and 6 bases at J; junction bases unmatched: 12. The CDR3 protein is CASSLWAGGSSDEKLFF. Written as DNA, the CDR3 is TGCGCCAGCAGCTTGTGGGCAGGGGGGTCTTCGGATGAAAAACTGTTTTTT.

The chain is built from TRBV7-2 and TRBJ2-3; D gene uncertain. There are 14 residues in the CDR3. Germline V gene lookup returns CDR1 SGHTA and CDR2 FQGNSA. The V gene lost 2 bases and the J gene lost 6 bases, with 12 bases spanning the gap. CDR3 in amino acids: CASSLSRLRDTQYF. The CDR3 bases are TGTGCCAGCAGCTTAAGTCGGCTAAGGGATACGCAGTATTTT.

This clone was detected once. This sequence joins TRBV30 and TRBJ2-3; D is tentatively TRBD1 or TRBD2 (6 bases each). This CDR3 spans 16 amino acids. V lost 0 bases and J lost 1, with 14 bases in between. Germline V gene sequence: CDR1 GTSNPN, CDR2 SVGIG (reference sequence). The CDR3 sequence is CAWSVGLQGGTDTQYF. The CDR3 nucleotides read TGTGCCTGGAGTGTAGGACTACAGGGAGGCACAGATACGCAGTATTTT.

V is TRBV12-3 or TRBV12-4 and J is TRBJ1-2, with no clear D. Trimming stripped 4 bases from V and 5 bases from J, with 11 bases between. The CDR3 is made up of 13 amino acids. CDR3: CASSSRGSYGYTF. In DNA form, the CDR3 reads TGTGCCAGCAGTTCCCGCGGTAGTTATGGCTACACCTTC.

This clone was seen only once. V gene TRBV18 combines with J gene TRBJ1-2; D possibly corresponds to TRBD1 (5 bases). This CDR3 comprises 15 residues. Germline CDR1 is KGHSH and CDR2 is LQKENI. Trimming cost V 2 bases and J 3 bases, with 13 bases left between them. The CDR3, as DNA: TGTGCCAGCTCACCAATAAGGGGTCCGGACTATGGCTACACCTTC. Its protein product is CASSPIRGPDYGYTF.

The CDR3 nucleotides are TGTGCCAGCAGCGTTGGGTTACGGGACACCATATATTTT. The encoded protein is CASSVGLRDTIYF. The chain joins TRBV9 to TRBJ1-3; D gene uncertain. The CDR3 has 13 amino acids. Germline V gene sequence: CDR1 SGDLS, CDR2 YYNGEE. V gave up 2 bases and J gave up 8 bases, with 11 bases separating them.

The gene calls are TRBV7-9 and TRBJ2-3; the D gene is possibly TRBD2 (5 bases). With 5 bases removed from V and 6 bases from J, the gap between germline ends came to 9 bases. From germline, CDR1 is SEHNR and CDR2 FQNEAQ (reference sequence). The CDR3 has 12 amino acids. The CDR3: CASSPLADTQYF. DNA for the CDR3: TGTGCCAGCAGCCCTCTAGCTGATACGCAGTATTTT.

V usage is TRBV5-6 and J usage is TRBJ2-3, with D unresolved. V shed 5 bases and J shed 2 bases, with 12 bases lying between them. The CDR3 contains 14 residues. Germline V gene data show CDR1 as SGHDT and CDR2 as YYEEEE. CDR3 bases: TGTGCCAGCAGGTTACAGATTTCCACAGATACGCAGTATTTT. Its protein product is CASRLQISTDTQYF.

CDR3 amino acids: CASSLSRDSLDQPQHF. The CDR3 DNA reads as TGTGCCAGCAGCTTAAGTAGGGACAGCTTAGATCAGCCCCAGCATTTT. The chain carries TRBV7-2 and TRBJ1-5, with 7 bases that match TRBD1. Germline V CDR1 and CDR2: SGHTA, FQGNSA. The CDR3 runs 16 residues. V lost 2 bases and J lost 5; bases outside the gene matches: 9.

The rearrangement joins TRBV2 to TRBJ1-1; 7 bases fit TRBD1. The length of the CDR3 is 14 residues. V was pared by 3 bases and J by 3 bases, with 4 bases of the junction left unmatched. Per the germline V gene, CDR1 is SNHLY and CDR2 is FYNNEI. Here the CDR3 DNA reads TGTGCCAGCAGTGATTCAGGGGGGTACACTGAAGCTTTCTTT. Protein product: CASSDSGGYTEAFF.

The CDR3 DNA is TGCAGCGTGGGGATCTTGAACACCGGGGAGCTGTTTTTT. This encodes CSVGILNTGELFF. The chain employs TRBV29-1 and TRBJ2-2; no reliable D call. CDR3 length equals 13 residues. V dropped 6 bases and J dropped 1 base, with 9 bases sitting between them. The germline gives CDR1 SQVTM, CDR2 ANQGSEA.

This clone was observed a few times. The chain has TRBV2 and TRBJ1-1; D ambiguous. The V gene's germline CDR1 is SNHLY and CDR2 FYNNEI. V shed 6 bases and J shed 0 bases, with 8 bases lying between them. The CDR3 consists of 13 residues. The CDR3: CASSPEMNTEAFF. CDR3 nucleotide sequence: TGTGCCAGCAGCCCCGAAATGAACACTGAAGCTTTCTTT. Based on the CDR3 plus reference TRBV2 and TRBJ1-1, the full variable domain is EPEVTQTPSHQVTQMGQEVILRCVPISNHLYFYWYRQILGQKVEFLVSFYNNEISEKSEIFDDQFSVERPDGSNFTLKIRSTKLEDSAMYFCASSPEMNTEAFFGQGTRLTVV.

The CDR3 DNA reads TGTGCTAGTGGTTTGGTATTAACGGGGCGCAGAGATGGCTACACCTTC. Residues: CASGLVLTGRRDGYTF. The rearrangement uses TRBV12-5 and TRBJ1-2; possible D gene TRBD1, 5 bases. Trimming removed 0 bases from V and 6 bases from J, with 17 bases in between. This CDR3 has 16 residues. In germline, CDR1 is LGHNT, CDR2 FRNRAP.

This rearrangement joins TRBV11-3 to TRBJ2-3, with 9 positions matching TRBD1. J lost 4 bases, V lost 1 base, and 3 bases had no gene match. There are 15 residues in the CDR3. Germline V gives CDR1 SGHNT, CDR2 YENEEA. In nucleotides, the CDR3 is TGTGCCAGCAGCTTAGCGGGACAGGGTTCAGATACGCAGTATTTT. Translated, it gives CASSLAGQGSDTQYF.

CDR3 amino acids: CASSPRTVNTEAFF. CDR3 DNA: TGCGCCAGCAGCCCAAGGACAGTGAACACTGAAGCTTTCTTT. The chain joins TRBV5-1 to TRBJ1-1, with a tentative D call TRBD1 (6 bases). The V gene lost 4 bases and the J gene lost 0 bases, with 10 bases spanning the gap. Looked up from germline, CDR1 is SGHRS and CDR2 is YFSETQ. CDR3 length equals 14 residues.